This T cell receptor beta chain was obtained from a study of blood T cells in healthy people across ages. Study-level results: Total diversity from one million sequenced T cells was likely underestimated.

To note about this clonotype: Its matching antigen is unknown.

PCR was performed a second time for about 7 to 11 cycles using a sample-barcoded 5' primer and a J-beta primer mix. With 12 random nucleotides, a template-switch adaptor tagged each individual cDNA molecule. TCRdb reprocessed the 5' RACE reads with MiXCR, giving one entry per CDR3 protein. In the table there are more than 1 million distinct CDR3 sequences, less than 50% of which are singletons. At least 6 million PBMCs were isolated per sample. Extraction of total RNA produced a minimum of 5 micrograms from each sample. CDR1 and CDR2 (germline): DFQATT, SNEGSKA (reference sequence). The CDR3 spans 12 residues. V lost 6 bases and J lost 6; bases outside the gene matches: 5.

The material sequenced was blood. The clonotype comes from a woman aged 55-69 years in good health. V and J are TRBV20-1 and TRBJ2-5; 9 bases fit TRBD2. The CDR3 loop is CSALSGGKTQYF. CDR3 nucleotide sequence: TGCAGTGCCCTTAGCGGGGGAAAGACCCAGTACTTC.